This T cell receptor beta chain derives from a study of beta chain features in type 1 diabetes. Study-wide results and caveats: Patients' naive, central memory and Treg TCRB repertoires seemed closer to one another than those of healthy donors.

Isolated RNA was reverse transcribed in full, so expressed TCRB transcripts were sequenced. Some clones are missing from TCRdb's copy, which holds only in-frame ones; the method was immunoSEQ multiplex PCR. The sample yields under 150,000 clones, 6% to 7.5% seen once. With respect to this clone: Its antigen is still unknown.

The CDR3 is 15 residues long. From germline, CDR1 is MDHEN and CDR2 SYDVKM. The germline V and J ends were trimmed by 2 bases and 7 bases, with 18 bases remaining between them. Sorted populations were all over 98% pure. Sequencing was performed on central memory CD4+ T cells from blood. The TCR comes from a woman in her twenties or thirties in good health. The rearrangement links TRBV28 to TRBJ2-7; D is perhaps TRBD1 (6 bases). The CDR3 DNA sequence: TGTGCCAGCAGTTTAAGTCCAGGGGCCTTAAGAGAGCAGTACTTC. Amino acid sequence: CASSLSPGALREQYF.